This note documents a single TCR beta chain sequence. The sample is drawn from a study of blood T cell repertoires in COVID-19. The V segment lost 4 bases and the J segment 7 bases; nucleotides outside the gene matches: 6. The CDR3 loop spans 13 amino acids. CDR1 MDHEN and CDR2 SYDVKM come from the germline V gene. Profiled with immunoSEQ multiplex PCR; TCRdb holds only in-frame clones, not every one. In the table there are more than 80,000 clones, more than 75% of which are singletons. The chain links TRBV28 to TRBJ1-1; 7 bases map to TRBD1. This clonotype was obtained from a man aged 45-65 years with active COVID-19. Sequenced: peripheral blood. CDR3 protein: CASSYDRDLEAFF. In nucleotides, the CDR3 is TGTGCCAGCAGTTATGACAGGGACCTTGAAGCTTTCTTT.